This is a list of T cell receptor beta chains from one sample in a study of radiotherapy plus CTLA-4 blockade in lung cancer. Sequencing was performed with immunoSEQ multiplex PCR; in TCRdb, only in-frame clones are kept and a portion is missing. The table lists 70,000 to 100,000 clones, approximately 86% of them singletons, with approximately 2% in the top ten. The sequencing here drew on peripheral blood, taken from a patient treated with radiotherapy plus ipilimumab. The source is a human donor with non-small cell lung cancer who had a partial response to radiotherapy plus ipilimumab. Both conserved end residues are part of each CDR3. The order of the fields is D gene, clone size, V gene, J gene, CDR3 DNA, CDR3 protein. The D gene is left open where the match is weak. The size of a clone is reported for some rows only, either as once, few or many, or as a class for expanded clones.

NA	NA	TRBV2	TRBJ2-3	TGTGCCACCCGGGACTTTTCTGCAGATACGCAGTATTTT	CATRDFSADTQYF
NA	once	TRBV30	TRBJ2-5	TGTGCCTGGAGTGCCTTGCCACTAGAGACCCAGTACTTC	CAWSALPLETQYF
TRBD2	NA	TRBV5-1	TRBJ2-5	TGCGCCAGCAGCTGGGGAGGACTAGCGGGCCAAGAGACCCAGTACTTC	CASSWGGLAGQETQYF
NA	NA	TRBV7-2	TRBJ1-4	TGTGCCAGCAGCTTCGACCCGAGAGGCTTTGGAGGAAAACTGTTTTTT	CASSFDPRGFGGKLFF
TRBD2	once	TRBV30	TRBJ2-1	TGTGCCTGGAGTGTAGTCGGAGCGGGAGAACGATGGTTCTTC	CAWSVVGAGERWFF
TRBD2	NA	TRBV4-3	TRBJ2-1	TGCGCCAGCAGCCAAGCCCTTGCGGGAGGGGGCCATGAGCAGTTCTTC	CASSQALAGGGHEQFF
NA	NA	TRBV2	TRBJ1-3	TGTGCCAGCAGGGGGGGACCTGGAAACACCATATATTTT	CASRGGPGNTIYF
TRBD1	NA	TRBV6-1	TRBJ1-1	TGTGCCAGCAGTGGCACAGGGGGATATATGAACACTGAAGCTTTCTTT	CASSGTGGYMNTEAFF
TRBD1	NA	TRBV2	TRBJ1-2	TGTGCCAGCAGCCCCGGGACAGCCTATGGCTACACCTTC	CASSPGTAYGYTF
TRBD2	NA	TRBV29-1	TRBJ2-3	TGCAGCGCCGGGGGGGCCCGCCTCCAGAGCACAGATACGCAGTATTTT	CSAGGARLQSTDTQYF
TRBD1	few	TRBV27	TRBJ1-2	TGTGCCAGCAGAAAGCAGGGGGCGGGGGACTATGGCTACACCTTC	CASRKQGAGDYGYTF
TRBD1	NA	TRBV29-1	TRBJ1-5	TGCAGCGTTGGACAGGGGGAACAGCCCCAGCATTTT	CSVGQGEQPQHF
TRBD1	once	TRBV19	TRBJ1-2	TGTGCCAGTAGTGCCCGACAGGGGACCTATGGCTACACCTTC	CASSARQGTYGYTF
TRBD2	NA	TRBV19	TRBJ2-1	TGTGCCAGTAGTGGGACTAGCTGGGATGAGCAGTTCTTC	CASSGTSWDEQFF
TRBD1	NA	TRBV28	TRBJ1-2	TGTGCCAGCAGCCTCGACAGGGTTGATGGCTACACCTTC	CASSLDRVDGYTF
NA	NA	TRBV7-2	TRBJ2-7	TGTGCCAGCAGCTCCACATCAGGGTACGAGCAGTACTTC	CASSSTSGYEQYF
TRBD2	NA	TRBV10-3	TRBJ2-3	TGTGCCATCAGTGAGCGGAGGAGTAGCGGGCTGGGGGGGGATACCACAGATACGCAGTATTTT	CAISERRSSGLGGDTTDTQYF
NA	NA	TRBV18	TRBJ1-1	TGTGCCAGCTCACCATCAGGCACAGGGATAGTTAACACTGAAGCTTTCTTT	CASSPSGTGIVNTEAFF
TRBD1	NA	TRBV28	TRBJ1-1	TGTGCCAGCAGTCAGCGACAGGGCGGTTTGCACACTGAAGCTTTCTTT	CASSQRQGGLHTEAFF
TRBD1	NA	TRBV9	TRBJ2-2	TGTGCCAGCAGCATTCGACAGGGGAACACCGGGGAGCTGTTTTTT	CASSIRQGNTGELFF
NA	NA	TRBV7-8	TRBJ1-1	TGTGCCAGCAGACTAGCGTGGCAGGAGAACACTGAAGCTTTCTTT	CASRLAWQENTEAFF
TRBD2	NA	TRBV18	TRBJ2-7	TGTGCCAGCTCACGAGGACTAGCGGAAACCTACGAGCAGTACTTC	CASSRGLAETYEQYF
NA	NA	TRBV30	TRBJ1-2	TGTGCCTGGAGTGGCAGGGTGGACTATGGCTACACCTTC	CAWSGRVDYGYTF
TRBD1	NA	TRBV15	TRBJ1-4	TGTGCCACCAGCCCAGGGACAGGGAATCGCCAACTGTTTTTT	CATSPGTGNRQLFF
NA	NA	TRBV9	TRBJ1-2	TGTGCCAGCAGCGTTGTCACCGGGACACCCGGTATTGACTATGGCTACACCTTC	CASSVVTGTPGIDYGYTF
TRBD1	NA	TRBV18	TRBJ2-3	TGTGCCAGCTCTCCAACCGGGACAGGGAGCGTCAATACGCAGTATTTT	CASSPTGTGSVNTQYF
NA	NA	TRBV19	TRBJ2-5	TGTGCCAGTAGTTTCAGTCAAGAGACCCAGTACTTC	CASSFSQETQYF
NA	NA	TRBV29-1	TRBJ2-1	TGCAGCGTTGGGACTTTTGACAATGAGCAGTTCTTC	CSVGTFDNEQFF
TRBD1	NA	TRBV27	TRBJ1-1	TGTGCCAGCAGAGAAGACAGGGGGAACACTGAAGCTTTCTTT	CASREDRGNTEAFF
TRBD2	NA	TRBV5-6	TRBJ2-3	TGTGCCAGCAGCTTGGTAGGACTAGCCGCAGATACGCAGTATTTT	CASSLVGLAADTQYF
TRBD2	NA	TRBV4-1	TRBJ2-1	TGCGCCAGCAGTCGGCGGGAGGTCCATGAGCAGTTCTTC	CASSRREVHEQFF
NA	NA	TRBV29-1	TRBJ1-4	TGCAGCGTTAGCTACGGGGTCAGTGAAAAACTGTTTTTT	CSVSYGVSEKLFF
TRBD1	NA	TRBV2	TRBJ2-1	TGTGCCAGCAGTGGGACAGGGGTGCGGCAGTTCTTC	CASSGTGVRQFF
NA	NA	TRBV2	TRBJ2-5	TGTGCCAGCAGTGAATCGGGGGTAGGAGAGACCCAGTACTTC	CASSESGVGETQYF
NA	NA	TRBV19	TRBJ2-5	TGTGCCAGTAGTTCTGGACAGACCCCCCAAGAGACCCAGTACTTC	CASSSGQTPQETQYF
NA	once	TRBV28	TRBJ1-2	TGTGCCAGCAGCGCGGGAGAGTACTATGGCTACACCTTC	CASSAGEYYGYTF
NA	few	TRBV21-1	TRBJ1-1	TGTGCCAGCAGCTCACCACAGGGAGTAACCACTGAAGCTTTCTTT	CASSSPQGVTTEAFF
TRBD2	NA	TRBV19	TRBJ2-1	TGTGCCAGCGCTGGACTAGCGAGCAATGAGCAGTTCTTC	CASAGLASNEQFF
NA	once	TRBV19	TRBJ2-3	TGTGCCAGTACATTGCGGAGCACAGATACGCAGTATTTT	CASTLRSTDTQYF
TRBD1	few	TRBV7-2	TRBJ2-1	TGTGCCAGCAGCCAAGGACAGGGGCGATACAATGAGCAGTTCTTC	CASSQGQGRYNEQFF
NA	NA	TRBV20-1	TRBJ1-2	TGCAGTGCTACCGGACAGTATGGCTACACCTTC	CSATGQYGYTF
NA	once	TRBV2	TRBJ1-4	TGTGCCAGCAGTGAAGAGGCAGGGGTAGAAAAACTGTTTTTT	CASSEEAGVEKLFF
TRBD2	NA	TRBV9	TRBJ2-7	TGTGCCAACAGCTTCGCAAGCGGGAGGGCCTCCTACGAGCAGTACTTC	CANSFASGRASYEQYF
NA	once	TRBV28	TRBJ2-7	TGTGCCACCTTTTCGAACAGGCCAAAGATCGAGCAGTACTTC	CATFSNRPKIEQYF
TRBD1	NA	TRBV18	TRBJ2-7	TGTGCCAGCTCATCTCAGACAGGGGGCTCCTACGAGCAGTACTTC	CASSSQTGGSYEQYF
TRBD2	NA	TRBV5-1	TRBJ2-7	TGCGCCAGCAGCTTGGAACTAGCGGGAGCCTACGAGCAGTACTTC	CASSLELAGAYEQYF
NA	few	TRBV11-3	TRBJ2-3	TGTGCCATCGTTACCGGGGGGCGCACAGATACGCAGTATTTT	CAIVTGGRTDTQYF
TRBD1	NA	TRBV2	TRBJ2-3	TGTGCCAGCAGTGACAGGGGGAGAACAGATACGCAGTATTTT	CASSDRGRTDTQYF
TRBD2	NA	TRBV5-1	TRBJ2-1	TGCGCCAGCAGCTTTACTAGCGGGTCGTACAATGAGCAGTTCTTC	CASSFTSGSYNEQFF